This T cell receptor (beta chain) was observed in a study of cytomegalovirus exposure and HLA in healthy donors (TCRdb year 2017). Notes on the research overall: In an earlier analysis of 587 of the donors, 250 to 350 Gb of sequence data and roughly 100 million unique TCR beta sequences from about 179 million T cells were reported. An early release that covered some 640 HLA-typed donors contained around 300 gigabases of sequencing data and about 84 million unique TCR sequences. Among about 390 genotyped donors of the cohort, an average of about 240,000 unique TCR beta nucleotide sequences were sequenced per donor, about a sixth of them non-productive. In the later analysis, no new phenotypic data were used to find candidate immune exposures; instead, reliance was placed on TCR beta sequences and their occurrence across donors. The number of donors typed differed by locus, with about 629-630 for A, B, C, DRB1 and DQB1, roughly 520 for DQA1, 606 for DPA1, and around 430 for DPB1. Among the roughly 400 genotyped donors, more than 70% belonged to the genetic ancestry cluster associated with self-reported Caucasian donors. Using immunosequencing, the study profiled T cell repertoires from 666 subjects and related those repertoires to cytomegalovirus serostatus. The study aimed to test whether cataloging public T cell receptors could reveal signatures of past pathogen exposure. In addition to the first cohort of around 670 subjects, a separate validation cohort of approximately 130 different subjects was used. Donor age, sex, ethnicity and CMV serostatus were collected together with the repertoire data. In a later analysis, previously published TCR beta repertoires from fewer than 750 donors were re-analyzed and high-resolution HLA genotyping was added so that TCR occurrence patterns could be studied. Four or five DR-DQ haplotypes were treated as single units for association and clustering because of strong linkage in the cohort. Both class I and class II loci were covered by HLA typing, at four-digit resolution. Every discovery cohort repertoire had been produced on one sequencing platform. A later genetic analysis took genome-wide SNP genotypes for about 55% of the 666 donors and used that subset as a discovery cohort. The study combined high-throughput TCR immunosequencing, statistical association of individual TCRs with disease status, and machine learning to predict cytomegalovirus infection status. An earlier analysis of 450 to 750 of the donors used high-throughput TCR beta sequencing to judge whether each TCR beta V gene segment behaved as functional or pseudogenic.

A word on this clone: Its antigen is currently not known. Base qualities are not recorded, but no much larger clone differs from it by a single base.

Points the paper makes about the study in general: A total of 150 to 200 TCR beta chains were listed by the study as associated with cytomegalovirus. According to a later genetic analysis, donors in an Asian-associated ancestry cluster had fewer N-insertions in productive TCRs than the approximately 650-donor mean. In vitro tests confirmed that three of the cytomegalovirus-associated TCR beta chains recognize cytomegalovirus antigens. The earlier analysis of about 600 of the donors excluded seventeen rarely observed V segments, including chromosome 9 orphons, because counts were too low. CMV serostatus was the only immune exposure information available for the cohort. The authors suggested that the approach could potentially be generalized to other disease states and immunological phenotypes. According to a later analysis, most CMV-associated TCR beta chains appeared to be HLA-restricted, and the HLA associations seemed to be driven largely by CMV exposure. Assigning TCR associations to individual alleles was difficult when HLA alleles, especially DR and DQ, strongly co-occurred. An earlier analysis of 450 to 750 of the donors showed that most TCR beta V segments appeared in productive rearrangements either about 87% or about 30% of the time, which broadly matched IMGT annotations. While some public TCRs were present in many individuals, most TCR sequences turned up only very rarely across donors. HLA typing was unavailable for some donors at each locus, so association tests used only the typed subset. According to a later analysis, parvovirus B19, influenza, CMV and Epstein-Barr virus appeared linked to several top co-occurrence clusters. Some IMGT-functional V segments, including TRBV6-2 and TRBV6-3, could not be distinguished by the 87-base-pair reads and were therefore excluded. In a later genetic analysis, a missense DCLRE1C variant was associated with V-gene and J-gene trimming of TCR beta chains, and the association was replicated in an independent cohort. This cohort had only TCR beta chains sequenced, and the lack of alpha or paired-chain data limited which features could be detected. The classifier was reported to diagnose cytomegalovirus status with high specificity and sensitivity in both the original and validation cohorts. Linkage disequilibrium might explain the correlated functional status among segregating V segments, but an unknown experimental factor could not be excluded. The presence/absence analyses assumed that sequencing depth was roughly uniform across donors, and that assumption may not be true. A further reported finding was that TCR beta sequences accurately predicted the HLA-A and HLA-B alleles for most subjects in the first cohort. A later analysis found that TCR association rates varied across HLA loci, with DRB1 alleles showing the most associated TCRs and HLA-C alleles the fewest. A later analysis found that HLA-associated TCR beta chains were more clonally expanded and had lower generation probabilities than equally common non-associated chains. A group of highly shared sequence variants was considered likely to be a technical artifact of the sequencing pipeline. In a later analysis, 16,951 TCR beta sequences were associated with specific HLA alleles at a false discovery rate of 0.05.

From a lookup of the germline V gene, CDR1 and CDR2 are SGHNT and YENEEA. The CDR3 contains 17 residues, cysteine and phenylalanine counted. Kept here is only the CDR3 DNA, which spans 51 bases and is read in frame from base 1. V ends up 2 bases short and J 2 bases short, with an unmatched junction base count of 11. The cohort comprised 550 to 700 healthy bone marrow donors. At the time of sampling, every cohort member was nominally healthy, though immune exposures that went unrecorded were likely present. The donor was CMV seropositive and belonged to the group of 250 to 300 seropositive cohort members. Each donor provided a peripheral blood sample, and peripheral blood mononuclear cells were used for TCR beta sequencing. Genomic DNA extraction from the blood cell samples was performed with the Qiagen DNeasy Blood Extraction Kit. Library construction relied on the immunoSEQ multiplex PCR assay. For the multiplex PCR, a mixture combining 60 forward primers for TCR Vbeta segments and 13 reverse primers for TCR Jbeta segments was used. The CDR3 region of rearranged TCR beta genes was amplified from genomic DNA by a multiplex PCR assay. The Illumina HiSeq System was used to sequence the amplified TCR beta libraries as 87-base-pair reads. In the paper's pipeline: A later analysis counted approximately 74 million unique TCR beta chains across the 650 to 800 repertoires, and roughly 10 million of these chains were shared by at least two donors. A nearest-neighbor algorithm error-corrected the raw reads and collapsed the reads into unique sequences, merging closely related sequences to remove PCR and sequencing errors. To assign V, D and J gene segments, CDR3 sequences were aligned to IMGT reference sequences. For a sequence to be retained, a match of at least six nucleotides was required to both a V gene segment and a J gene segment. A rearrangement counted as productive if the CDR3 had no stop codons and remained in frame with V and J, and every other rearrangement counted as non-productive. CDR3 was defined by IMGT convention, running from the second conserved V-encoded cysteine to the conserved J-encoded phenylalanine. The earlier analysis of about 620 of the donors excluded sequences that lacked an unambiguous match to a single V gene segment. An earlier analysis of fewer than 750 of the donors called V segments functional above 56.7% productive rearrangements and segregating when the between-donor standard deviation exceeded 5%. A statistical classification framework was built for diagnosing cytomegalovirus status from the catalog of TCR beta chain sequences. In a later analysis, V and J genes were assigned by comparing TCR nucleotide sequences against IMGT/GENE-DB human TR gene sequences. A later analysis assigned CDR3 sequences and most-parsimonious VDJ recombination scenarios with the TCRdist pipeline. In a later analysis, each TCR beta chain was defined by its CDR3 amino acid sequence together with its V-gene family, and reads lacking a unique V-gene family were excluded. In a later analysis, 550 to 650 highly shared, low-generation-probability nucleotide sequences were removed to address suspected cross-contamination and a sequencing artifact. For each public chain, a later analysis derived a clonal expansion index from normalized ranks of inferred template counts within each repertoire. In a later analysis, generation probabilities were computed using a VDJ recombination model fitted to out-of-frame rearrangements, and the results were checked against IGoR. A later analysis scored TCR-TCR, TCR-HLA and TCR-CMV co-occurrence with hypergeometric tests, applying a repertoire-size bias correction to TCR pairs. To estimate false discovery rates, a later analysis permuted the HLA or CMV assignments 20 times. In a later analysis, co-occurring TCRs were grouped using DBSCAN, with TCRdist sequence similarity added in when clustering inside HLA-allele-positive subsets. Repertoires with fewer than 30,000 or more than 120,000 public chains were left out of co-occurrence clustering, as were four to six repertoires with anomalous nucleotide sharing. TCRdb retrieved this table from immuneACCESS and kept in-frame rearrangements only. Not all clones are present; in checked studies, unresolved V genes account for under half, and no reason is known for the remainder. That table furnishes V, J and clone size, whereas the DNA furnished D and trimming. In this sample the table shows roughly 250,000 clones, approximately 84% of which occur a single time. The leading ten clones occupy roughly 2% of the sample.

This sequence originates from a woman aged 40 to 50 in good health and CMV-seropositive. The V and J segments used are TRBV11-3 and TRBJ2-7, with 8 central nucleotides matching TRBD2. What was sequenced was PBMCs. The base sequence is TGTGCCAGCAGCTTAATGGCGGCTAGCGGGTTACCCTACGAGCAGTACTTC. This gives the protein CASSLMAASGLPYEQYF. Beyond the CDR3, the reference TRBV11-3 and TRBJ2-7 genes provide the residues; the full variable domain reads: EAGVVQSPRYKIIEKKQPVAFWCNPISGHNTLYWYLQNLGQGPELLIRYENEEAVDDSQLPKDRFSAERLKGVDSTLKIQPAELGDSAVYLCASSLMAASGLPYEQYFGPGTRLTVT.